One T cell receptor (beta chain) is described in this entry. Across fewer than 25 US areas, participants ranged in age from 18 to 89 years. Recovered status in Cohort 3 required two negative PCRs, clearance, or symptom resolution. Assay used: immunoSEQ multiplex PCR; TCRdb lists only in-frame clones, some missing. This repertoire shows under 200,000 clones, around 89% found once; its top ten account for less than 0.85%. Germline V gene data show CDR1 as SGHRS and CDR2 as YFSETQ. The CDR3 contains 15 residues. V gave up 0 bases and J gave up 9 bases, with 13 bases separating them. The data originate from a study of blood T cell repertoires in COVID-19. Study as a whole: Acute and convalescent COVID-19 specimens originated in the United States, Italy and Spain. The analysed material was cDNA or gDNA that came from T cells, B-cell-depleted T cells, or PBMCs.

The V and J genes are TRBV5-1 and TRBJ1-6; a weak D match, TRBD1 (6 bases). The sequenced sample was PBMCs or T cells enriched from blood (not recorded which). This clonotype originated in a woman aged 18-30 years who had recovered from COVID-19. CDR3 region: CASSLEGVTGSPLHF. CDR3 in DNA: TGCGCCAGCAGCTTGGAGGGGGTTACCGGTTCACCCCTCCACTTT.